Presented here are 29 T cell receptor beta chains from one specimen sequenced in a study of blood T cell repertoires in COVID-19. Sequenced by immunoSEQ multiplex PCR; TCRdb stores in-frame clones only, minus some. The sample records approximately 220,000 clones, about four fifths being singletons. Sequencing input: peripheral blood. Source of these receptors: a woman of 80 years or more with acute or convalescent COVID-19.

The genes are TRBV14 and TRBJ1-4; D may be TRBD1 (6 bases). CDR1 is SGHDN and CDR2 is FVKESK in the germline V gene. The CDR3 loop spans 14 amino acids. The CDR3 DNA reads TGTGCAACCTCTCCGGGGGGCGTGGGTGAAAAACTGTTTTTT. As protein: CATSPGGVGEKLFF.

The chain combines TRBV5-1 with TRBJ1-1; D is uncertain. Germline V lookup: CDR1 SGHRS, CDR2 YFSETQ. Trimming took 4 bases from V and 4 from J, leaving 14 bases between them. This CDR3 region has 14 residues. CDR3 loop: CASSLGGVVTEAFF. Here the CDR3 DNA reads TGCGCCAGCAGCCTCGGCGGGGTGGTCACTGAAGCTTTCTTT.

The V call is TRBV28, the J call TRBJ1-5; 8 bases are a match to TRBD1. In germline, CDR1 is MDHEN, CDR2 SYDVKM. This CDR3 is 14 amino acids long. V shed 8 bases, J shed 9 bases, and the junction held 12 bases outside the gene matches. As DNA, the CDR3 is TGTGCCAGCGGGACTGGGACAGGTGCATCGCCCCAGCATTTT. Residues: CASGTGTGASPQHF. Looking up the rest from reference TRBV28 and TRBJ1-5 gives the full variable domain: DVKVTQSSRYLVKRTGEKVFLECVQDMDHENMFWYRQDPGLGLRLIYFSYDVKMKEKGDIPEGYSVSREKKERFSLILESASTNQTSMYLCASGTGTGASPQHFGDGTRLSIL.

This rearrangement joins TRBV19 to TRBJ1-1; D gene unclear. The germline V gene has CDR1 LNHDA and CDR2 SQIVND (reference sequence). V shed 7 bases and J shed 1 base, with 13 bases lying between them. The CDR3 consists of 14 residues. DNA for the CDR3: TGTGCCAGTAACCCGAGACACGCGAACACTGAAGCTTTCTTT. This gives the protein CASNPRHANTEAFF.

In nucleotides, the CDR3 is TGTGCCAGCAGCCCCGACTCTAATGAGCAGTTCTTC. Its protein is CASSPDSNEQFF. The V and J genes are TRBV12-3 or TRBV12-4 and TRBJ2-1; D remains ambiguous. V was cut by 6 bases and J by 7 bases, with 10 bases left in between. This CDR3 spans 12 amino acids.

The chain carries TRBV11-2 and TRBJ2-5; TRBD2 is a possible D gene (6 bases). The CDR3 covers 15 residues. Between the trimmed V and J ends, which lost 3 bases and 5 bases, there was a span of 16 bases. Looked up from germline, CDR1 is SGHAT and CDR2 is FQNNGV. This CDR3 reads CASSLDGTAGETQYF. The CDR3 nucleotides read TGTGCCAGCAGCTTGGACGGGACCGCGGGGGAGACCCAGTACTTC. The full variable domain, in which reference TRBV11-2 and TRBJ2-5 provide the parts outside the CDR3, is EAGVAQSPRYKIIEKRQSVAFWCNPISGHATLYWYQQILGQGPKLLIQFQNNGVVDDSQLPKDRFSAERLKGVDSTLKIQPAKLEDSAVYLCASSLDGTAGETQYFGPGTRLLVL.

This rearrangement joins TRBV28 to TRBJ2-7; D unclear. V lost 2 bases to trimming and J lost 6 bases, with 5 bases between them. This CDR3 is 11 amino acids long. Germline values: CDR1 MDHEN, CDR2 SYDVKM. This CDR3 reads CASSLEVEQYF. CDR3 nucleotide sequence: TGTGCCAGCAGTTTAGAGGTCGAGCAGTACTTC. The whole variable domain, remainder taken from reference TRBV28 and TRBJ2-7, is DVKVTQSSRYLVKRTGEKVFLECVQDMDHENMFWYRQDPGLGLRLIYFSYDVKMKEKGDIPEGYSVSREKKERFSLILESASTNQTSMYLCASSLEVEQYFGPGTRLTVT.

The chain is built from TRBV7-2 and TRBJ2-3, with D perhaps TRBD2 (7 bases). The germline gives CDR1 SGHTA, CDR2 FQGNSA. CDR3 length equals 16 residues. V shed 0 bases and J shed 5 bases, with 15 bases lying between them. The CDR3 reads CASSLAPRGAGDTQYF. In DNA form, the CDR3 reads TGTGCCAGCAGCTTAGCGCCTCGGGGGGCGGGAGATACGCAGTATTTT. The full variable domain, with the rest looked up from reference TRBV7-2 and TRBJ2-3, is GAGVSQSPSNKVTEKGKDVELRCDPISGHTALYWYRQSLGQGLEFLIYFQGNSAPDKSGLPSDRFSAERTGGSVSTLTIQRTQQEDSAVYLCASSLAPRGAGDTQYFGPGTRLTVL.

This clone was picked up a small number of times. The chain couples TRBV12-3 or TRBV12-4 to TRBJ2-5, with D possibly TRBD1 on 6 matching bases. This CDR3 is 13 amino acids long. V was clipped by 6 bases and J by 1 base, with 9 bases between them. The CDR3 nucleotides read TGTGCCAGCAGCCAGGGGATCCAAGAGACCCAGTACTTC. It codes for CASSQGIQETQYF.

This chain connects TRBV24-1 to TRBJ1-2; 9 bases map to TRBD1. This CDR3 is 14 amino acids long. V dropped 4 bases and J dropped 6; count of bases not matched to a gene: 5. Germline V gene data show CDR1 as KGHDR and CDR2 as SFDVKD. The CDR3 region is CATSDPGTGNGYTF. As DNA, the CDR3 is TGTGCCACCAGTGACCCTGGGACAGGGAATGGCTACACCTTC.

This chain joins TRBV27 and TRBJ2-7; 10 bases agree with TRBD2. Germline V CDR1 and CDR2: MNHEY, SMNVEV (reference sequence). V shed 6 bases, J shed 2 bases, and the junction held 7 bases outside the gene matches. This CDR3 spans 15 amino acids. The DNA for the CDR3 is TGTGCCAGCAGGGTGACTAGCGGGCAGACCTACGAGCAGTACTTC. It is translated as CASRVTSGQTYEQYF.

V and J are TRBV27 and TRBJ1-5, with a weak D call TRBD1 (5 bases). The CDR3 has 12 residues. Germline V gene data show CDR1 as MNHEY and CDR2 as SMNVEV (reference sequence). V was shortened by 7 bases and J by 2 bases, with 6 bases between the two germline ends. The CDR3 protein is CASIRGNQPQHF. The CDR3 nucleotides read TGTGCCAGCATCAGGGGCAATCAGCCCCAGCATTTT.

The chain recombines TRBV5-1 with TRBJ1-6; 8 positions match TRBD1. Trimming at V came to 2 bases and at J to 6 bases, leaving 7 bases not matched to a gene. This CDR3 has 16 amino acids. Germline loops: CDR1 SGHRS, CDR2 YFSETQ. The CDR3: CASSLNRDRPNSPLHF. The CDR3 region has the DNA TGCGCCAGCAGCTTAAACCGGGACAGGCCTAATTCACCCCTCCACTTT.

The V call is TRBV18, the J call TRBJ2-7; 8 bases align to TRBD2. After removal of 0 bases from V and 5 bases from J, the junction contained 6 bases not matched to a gene. The CDR3 is made up of 15 amino acids. CDR1 is KGHSH, CDR2 LQKENI, per germline. CDR3 protein: CASSPPGLGSDEQYF. The CDR3 DNA is TGTGCCAGCTCACCACCGGGACTAGGGTCGGACGAGCAGTACTTC.

V and J are TRBV19 and TRBJ1-2; 7 bases align to TRBD1. CDR1 is LNHDA, CDR2 SQIVND, per germline (reference sequence). V shed 4 bases, J shed 3 bases, and the junction held 8 bases outside the gene matches. The CDR3 contains 15 residues. DNA for the CDR3: TGTGCCAGTAGTAAAACAGGGGTCGCTGACTATGGCTACACCTTC. Residues: CASSKTGVADYGYTF.

This clone came up a few times. The chain has TRBV6-5 and TRBJ1-4, with D possibly being TRBD1 (5 bases). V was shortened by 2 bases and J by 7 bases, with 11 bases between the two germline ends. Germline V lookup: CDR1 MNHEY, CDR2 SVGAGI. This CDR3 region has 14 residues. CDR3 bases: TGTGCCAGCAGTTACGGGGGGAGTGGTGAAAAACTGTTTTTT. Its protein is CASSYGGSGEKLFF.

The genes are TRBV6-5 and TRBJ2-7; 8 nucleotides agree with TRBD2. CDR1 and CDR2 from the germline V gene are MNHEY and SVGAGI. The CDR3 length is 15 residues. The junction had 9 bases not matched to a gene; V was cut back by 6 bases and J by 2 bases. The CDR3 is CASSPSGRGTYEQYF. For the CDR3, the DNA is TGTGCCAGCAGCCCAAGCGGGAGAGGTACCTACGAGCAGTACTTC.

This clone was detected once. The chain has TRBV2 and TRBJ2-3; the match to TRBD2 covers 9 bases. This CDR3 has 16 residues. The J segment lost 5 bases and the V segment lost 1 base, leaving 7 bases of the junction unmatched. Looked up from germline, CDR1 is SNHLY and CDR2 is FYNNEI. This CDR3 is CASSEGGRAGKDTQYF. Here the CDR3 DNA reads TGTGCCAGCAGTGAAGGCGGGAGGGCCGGGAAAGATACGCAGTATTTT.

The CDR3 loop is CASSYSTGQQNTQYF. The DNA for the CDR3 is TGTGCCAGCAGTTACTCGACGGGACAGCAAAATACGCAGTATTTT. The chain combines TRBV6-5 with TRBJ2-3; 7 nucleotides match TRBD1. The CDR3 has 15 residues. V was clipped by 0 bases and J by 7 bases; unmatched bases: 7. The germline gives CDR1 MNHEY, CDR2 SVGAGI.

This sequence joins TRBV5-1 and TRBJ2-5; 8 nucleotides line up with TRBD2. The CDR3 spans 16 residues. J gave up 3 bases and V 4 bases, and 11 bases lay outside the gene matches. Germline values: CDR1 SGHRS, CDR2 YFSETQ. The CDR3 region has the DNA TGCGCCAGCAGCCACTCGACGGGGGGGCTAAAAGAGACCCAGTACTTC. This codes for CASSHSTGGLKETQYF.

This clone was observed a handful of times. CDR3 DNA sequence: TGTGCCAGCAGTTCCCTCTTGGAGGCGAATGGTATGGATACGCAGTATTTT. Protein product: CASSSLLEANGMDTQYF. This chain connects TRBV6-2 or TRBV6-3 to TRBJ2-3; D may be TRBD2 (5 bases). The V end lost 4 bases, the J end lost 6 bases, and 23 bases lay between the germline ends. CDR1 is MNHEY, CDR2 SVGEGT, per germline. There are 17 residues in the CDR3.

V is TRBV10-3 and J is TRBJ1-5; D gene uncertain. Germline CDR1 ENHRY, CDR2 SYGVKD. The CDR3 runs 15 residues. Trimming pared 1 base from V and 1 base from J, leaving 8 bases between. CDR3 region: CAISEFGGSNQPQHF. The CDR3 region has the DNA TGTGCCATCAGTGAGTTCGGCGGGAGCAATCAGCCCCAGCATTTT.

This chain joins TRBV24-1 and TRBJ2-3; TRBD1 matches at 9 bases. The CDR3 spans 16 residues. Looked up from germline, CDR1 is KGHDR and CDR2 is SFDVKD. The trim removed 0 bases at V and 2 bases at J, leaving 2 bases unmatched. The CDR3 DNA is TGTGCCACCAGTGATTTGGGACAGGGGATCACAGATACGCAGTATTTT. Protein product: CATSDLGQGITDTQYF.

This clone turned up a few times. The CDR3 region is CSASGQINTEAFF. CDR3 nucleotide sequence: TGCAGTGCTAGTGGGCAGATTAACACTGAAGCTTTCTTT. The chain joins TRBV20-1 to TRBJ1-1; D is undetermined. V shed 3 bases and J shed 2 bases, with 10 bases lying between them. CDR1 DFQATT and CDR2 SNEGSKA come from the germline V gene (reference sequence). This CDR3 spans 13 amino acids.

The chain combines TRBV6-6 with TRBJ1-2; 7 nucleotides line up with TRBD1. Germline assignment: CDR1 MNHNY and CDR2 SVGAGI (reference sequence). Losses at the gene ends were 4 bases for V and 4 bases for J; bases not matched to a gene: 6. CDR3 length: 14 residues. For the CDR3, the DNA is TGTGCCAGCAGTTCAGAGACAGGGACCTATGGCTACACCTTC. It codes for CASSSETGTYGYTF.

The chain employs TRBV29-1 and TRBJ1-2, with 8 bases lining up with TRBD1. This CDR3 has 13 amino acids. Germline CDR1 SQVTM, CDR2 ANQGSEA. The V and J ends lost 5 bases and 4 bases, in that order; junction bases with no gene match: 6. This chain's CDR3 is CSVRQGASYGYTF. CDR3 in DNA: TGCAGCGTTAGGCAGGGGGCGAGCTATGGCTACACCTTC.

The chain links TRBV19 to TRBJ1-2; TRBD1 matches at 7 bases. Per the germline V gene, CDR1 is LNHDA and CDR2 is SQIVND (reference sequence). This CDR3 has 15 residues. With 1 base clipped from V and 3 bases from J, the junction kept 5 bases outside the gene matches. The chain's CDR3 is CASSIGQGIDYGYTF. The CDR3 DNA is TGTGCCAGTAGTATAGGACAGGGCATCGACTATGGCTACACCTTC. Complete variable domain (other parts from reference TRBV19 and TRBJ1-2): DGGITQSPKYLFRKEGQNVTLSCEQNLNHDAMYWYRQDPGQGLRLIYYSQIVNDFQKGDIAEGYSVSREKKESFPLTVTSAQKNPTAFYLCASSIGQGIDYGYTFGSGTRLTVV.

A few counts support this clone. This chain connects TRBV18 to TRBJ2-7, with D tentatively TRBD1 (6 bases). Looked up from germline, CDR1 is KGHSH and CDR2 is LQKENI. The CDR3 length is 16 residues. V was pared by 6 bases and J by 3 bases, with 21 bases between. The CDR3 loop is CASSPTNRGSFYEQYF. CDR3 bases: TGTGCCAGCTCTCCTACAAATAGGGGGAGTTTCTACGAGCAGTACTTC.

This chain uses TRBV5-6 with TRBJ1-1; TRBD1 might be the D (5 bases). Germline V CDR1 and CDR2: SGHDT, YYEEEE. The length of the CDR3 is 13 residues. Deletions cut 4 bases from V and 4 bases from J, with 11 bases between. For the CDR3, the DNA is TGTGCCAGCAGCACCCTTACAGGCACTGAAGCTTTCTTT. It encodes CASSTLTGTEAFF.